The 32 T cell receptor beta chains below all came from one sample that was sequenced in a study of cytomegalovirus exposure and HLA in healthy donors. Method: immunoSEQ multiplex PCR; TCRdb's copy keeps in-frame clones and lacks some. In the table there are 220,000 or so clones, roughly 83% of which are singletons. The material sequenced was PBMCs. These TCRs come from a woman in her 30s in good health and CMV-seropositive.

The rearrangement links TRBV27 to TRBJ2-1; D is possibly TRBD1 or TRBD2 (6 bases each). Germline lookup yields CDR1 MNHEY and CDR2 SMNVEV (reference sequence). With 6 bases removed from V and 12 bases from J, the gap between germline ends came to 21 bases. The CDR3 has 14 amino acids. Written as DNA, the CDR3 is TGTGCCAGCAGAGGGGGACTTACCTCCCTAGGGCAGTTCTTC. Protein sequence: CASRGGLTSLGQFF.

V and J are TRBV27 and TRBJ2-6; D is unresolved. V dropped 4 bases and J dropped 4 bases, with 11 bases sitting between them. The CDR3 runs 15 residues. The germline V gene encodes CDR1 MNHEY and CDR2 SMNVEV (reference sequence). CDR3 bases: TGTGCCAGCAGTTGGACGTTCCCCGGGGCCAACGTCCTGACTTTC. The encoded protein is CASSWTFPGANVLTF.

This chain links TRBV2 with TRBJ1-1; the match to TRBD1 covers 11 bases. CDR1 is SNHLY and CDR2 is FYNNEI in the germline V gene. V gave up 6 bases and J gave up 3 bases; unmatched junction bases: 0. The length of the CDR3 is 13 residues. CDR3 DNA sequence: TGTGCCAGCAGGGGACAGGGGGACACTGAAGCTTTCTTT. Translation: CASRGQGDTEAFF.

This chain links TRBV2 with TRBJ2-7; possibly TRBD1 for D (5 bases). The V gene lost 10 bases and the J gene lost 6 bases, with 13 bases spanning the gap. The CDR3 runs 11 residues. Germline CDR1 is SNHLY and CDR2 is FYNNEI. Written as DNA, the CDR3 is TGTGCCATCTTCCAGGGCGGCGAGCAGTACTTC. Encoded protein: CAIFQGGEQYF.

The rearrangement links TRBV11-2 to TRBJ1-2; D is ambiguous. The V gene lost 1 base and the J gene lost 8 bases, with 11 bases spanning the gap. The CDR3 has 13 amino acids. Germline loops: CDR1 SGHAT, CDR2 FQNNGV. The DNA of the CDR3 is TGTGCCAGCAGCTTAGGTCAGGCCAGCGGCTACACCTTC. It encodes CASSLGQASGYTF. The entire variable domain, with the rest obtained from reference TRBV11-2 and TRBJ1-2, is as follows: EAGVAQSPRYKIIEKRQSVAFWCNPISGHATLYWYQQILGQGPKLLIQFQNNGVVDDSQLPKDRFSAERLKGVDSTLKIQPAKLEDSAVYLCASSLGQASGYTFGSGTRLTVV.

This clone came up a few times. This chain joins TRBV5-6 and TRBJ2-2; 8 bases match TRBD2. This CDR3 spans 16 amino acids. Trimming took 3 bases from V and 5 from J; bases not matched to a gene: 9. Per the germline V gene, CDR1 is SGHDT and CDR2 is YYEEEE. DNA for the CDR3: TGTGCCAGCAGCTCAGACCAGCGGGAGCTTACCGGGGAGCTGTTTTTT. Its translation: CASSSDQRELTGELFF.

The rearrangement links TRBV11-3 to TRBJ2-2, with D possibly matching TRBD1 (7 bases). Trimming removed 6 bases at V and 6 bases at J, with 26 bases between. The CDR3 sequence is 18 residues long. Germline assignment: CDR1 SGHNT and CDR2 YENEEA. The CDR3 DNA reads as TGTGCCAGCAGGCAACGGGACAGACAAGGACTAACACCCGGGGAGCTGTTTTTT. Amino acids: CASRQRDRQGLTPGELFF.

The chain has TRBV7-8 and TRBJ2-5, with 14 positions matching TRBD2. In germline, CDR1 is SGHVS, CDR2 FQNEAQ. The V gene end was trimmed by 10 bases and the J gene end by 2 bases; junction bases not matched to a gene: 3. The CDR3 consists of 14 residues. CDR3 nucleotides: TGTGCCATCGGGACTAGCGGGAGTCAAGAGACCCAGTACTTC. It yields the protein CAIGTSGSQETQYF.

The rearrangement uses TRBV5-1 and TRBJ2-7, with TRBD2 as a possible D gene (6 bases). V gave up 3 bases and J gave up 2 bases, with 15 bases separating them. The CDR3 spans 15 residues. Germline V gene lookup returns CDR1 SGHRS and CDR2 YFSETQ. As DNA, the CDR3 is TGCGCCAGCAGCTCCCATGGGACGGGAGCCTACGAGCAGTACTTC. Its translation: CASSSHGTGAYEQYF.

The rearrangement links TRBV30 to TRBJ1-2; no firm D call. The germline V and J ends were trimmed by 7 bases and 5 bases, with 14 bases remaining between them. This CDR3 region has 12 residues. CDR1 is GTSNPN, CDR2 SVGIG, per germline (reference sequence). Here the CDR3 reads CASGPESYGYTF. The CDR3 region has the DNA TGTGCCTCCGGACCCGAGTCGTATGGCTACACCTTC.

The chain uses TRBV27 and TRBJ2-2; TRBD2 might be the D (5 bases). Deletions cut 1 base from V and 0 bases from J, with 15 bases between. In germline, CDR1 is MNHEY, CDR2 SMNVEV (reference sequence). There are 18 residues in the CDR3. The CDR3 protein is CASSLFEGTISNTGELFF. The CDR3 coding sequence is TGTGCCAGCAGTTTATTCGAGGGCACGATATCGAACACCGGGGAGCTGTTTTTT.

The genes are TRBV10-1 and TRBJ2-3; TRBD1 matches 8 bases. Unmatched junction bases numbered 0, after V lost 6 bases and J lost 1 base. The CDR3 runs 13 residues. Germline CDR1 reads WNHNN; CDR2 reads SYGVQD (reference sequence). The CDR3 nucleotides are TGCGCCAGCAGACAGGGGGGCACAGATACGCAGTATTTT. This gives the protein CASRQGGTDTQYF.

The chain uses TRBV28 and TRBJ2-1; 8 bases fit TRBD2. The germline V gene encodes CDR1 MDHEN and CDR2 SYDVKM. The CDR3 loop spans 16 amino acids. The V and J ends lost 4 bases and 1 base, in that order; junction bases with no gene match: 6. Here the CDR3 reads CASSSAIAGSYNEQFF. The CDR3 coding sequence is TGTGCCAGCAGTTCCGCAATAGCGGGATCCTACAATGAGCAGTTCTTC.

This clone appeared a single time. The CDR3 protein is CASSSLAGDYNEQFF. CDR3 DNA sequence: TGTGCCAGCAGTTCACTAGCGGGAGATTACAATGAGCAGTTCTTC. This chain links TRBV28 with TRBJ2-1; 11 bases map to TRBD2. Unmatched junction bases numbered 3, after V lost 4 bases and J lost 4 bases. The CDR3 is made up of 15 amino acids. Germline CDR1 is MDHEN and CDR2 is SYDVKM. The variable domain in full, completed from reference TRBV28 and TRBJ2-1, reads DVKVTQSSRYLVKRTGEKVFLECVQDMDHENMFWYRQDPGLGLRLIYFSYDVKMKEKGDIPEGYSVSREKKERFSLILESASTNQTSMYLCASSSLAGDYNEQFFGPGTRLTVL.

The chain joins TRBV19 to TRBJ2-7, with TRBD1 matching 10 bases. The J segment lost 2 bases and the V segment lost 3 bases, leaving 4 bases of the junction unmatched. Per germline, CDR1 LNHDA and CDR2 SQIVND (reference sequence). The CDR3 is made up of 15 amino acids. The CDR3 reads CASSIGQGVPYEQYF. The CDR3 DNA follows: TGTGCCAGTAGTATTGGACAGGGGGTCCCCTACGAGCAGTACTTC.

The J gene is TRBJ2-7, the V gene TRBV30; 8 bases fit TRBD1. The germline gives CDR1 GTSNPN, CDR2 SVGIG (reference sequence). The CDR3 is 12 residues long. V lost 8 bases to trimming and J lost 5 bases; unmatched junction nucleotides: 8. CDR3 residues: CATPTGDHEQYF. CDR3 nucleotides: TGTGCCACCCCGACAGGGGACCACGAGCAGTACTTC.

The genes are TRBV15 and TRBJ2-3; D might be TRBD1 (6 bases). This CDR3 comprises 15 residues. V gave up 1 base and J gave up 2 bases, with 10 bases separating them. CDR1 is LNHNV, CDR2 YYDKDF, per germline (reference sequence). The CDR3 nucleotides are TGTGCCACCAGCAGAGCGGCAGGGGTCACAGATACGCAGTATTTT. Residues: CATSRAAGVTDTQYF. The full variable domain, in which reference TRBV15 and TRBJ2-3 provide the parts outside the CDR3, is DAMVIQNPRYQVTQFGKPVTLSCSQTLNHNVMYWYQQKSSQAPKLLFHYYDKDFNNEADTPDNFQSRRPNTSFCFLDIRSPGLGDTAMYLCATSRAAGVTDTQYFGPGTRLTVL.

V is TRBV4-2 and J is TRBJ2-3, with D possibly matching TRBD1 (7 bases). V was trimmed by 0 bases and J by 6 bases, leaving 13 bases between them. The CDR3 length is 15 residues. Germline lookup yields CDR1 LGHNA and CDR2 YNFKEQ. CDR3 coding DNA: TGTGCCAGCAGCCAAGATTGGAGGGGGCAGGATACGCAGTATTTT. Protein: CASSQDWRGQDTQYF.

V gene TRBV6-1 combines with J gene TRBJ2-1, with 13 nucleotides matching TRBD2. The CDR3 runs 15 residues. J gave up 0 bases and V 10 bases, and 3 bases lay outside the gene matches. Germline V gene data show CDR1 as MNHNS and CDR2 as SASEGT. This CDR3 reads CATRTSGSSYNEQFF. The CDR3 nucleotides read TGTGCCACCAGGACTAGCGGGAGCTCCTACAATGAGCAGTTCTTC.

The V call is TRBV25-1, the J call TRBJ2-1, with 8 bases aligning to TRBD2. Trimming cost V 6 bases and J 4 bases; bases outside gene matches: 11. Germline V CDR1 and CDR2: MGHDK, SYGVNS. This CDR3 contains 16 residues. Here the CDR3 reads CASRGAGAGGYNEQFF. The CDR3 DNA sequence: TGTGCCAGCAGGGGGGCAGGGGCGGGAGGTTACAATGAGCAGTTCTTC.

The chain joins TRBV30 to TRBJ2-1; 7 bases agree with TRBD1. This CDR3 is built from 14 residues. Germline trimming cut 4 bases from V and 4 bases from J; bases unmatched to any gene: 7. In germline, CDR1 is GTSNPN, CDR2 SVGIG (reference sequence). The CDR3 reads CAWTTGSMYNEQFF. CDR3 in DNA: TGTGCCTGGACGACAGGGTCTATGTACAATGAGCAGTTCTTC.

V gene TRBV29-1 combines with J gene TRBJ1-1; tentatively, D is TRBD1 (6 bases). The germline V and J ends were trimmed by 0 bases and 1 base, with 6 bases remaining between them. The CDR3 loop spans 13 amino acids. Germline-derived CDR1 and CDR2 are SQVTM and ANQGSEA. The CDR3 DNA sequence: TGCAGCGTTGAAGAGGGGGCGAACACTGAAGCTTTCTTT. Residues: CSVEEGANTEAFF.

The rearrangement links TRBV28 to TRBJ1-2; D perhaps matches TRBD1 (5 bases). This CDR3 comprises 14 residues. Looked up from germline, CDR1 is MDHEN and CDR2 is SYDVKM. The V end lost 6 bases, the J end lost 3 bases, and 14 bases lay between the germline ends. CDR3 DNA: TGTGCCAGCAGCTTGTCGGGGCCCGACTATGGCTACACCTTC. Translation: CASSLSGPDYGYTF.

The chain combines TRBV29-1 with TRBJ2-7, with D maybe TRBD1 (5 bases). CDR3 length: 11 residues. Trimming took 6 bases from V and 4 from J, leaving 10 bases between them. The germline gives CDR1 SQVTM, CDR2 ANQGSEA. The CDR3 coding sequence is TGCAGCGTGATCAGGGCGTACGAGCAGTACTTC. Its translation is CSVIRAYEQYF.

J is TRBJ1-1 and V is TRBV29-1, with a possible D match to TRBD1 (5 bases). Germline lookup yields CDR1 SQVTM and CDR2 ANQGSEA. Trimming shortened V by 4 bases and J by 5 bases, and 23 bases separated the two germline ends. CDR3 length: 16 residues. CDR3 sequence reads: CSVGGGVSLIRTEAFF. In DNA form, the CDR3 reads TGCAGCGTTGGAGGAGGGGTGAGTTTGATTAGAACTGAAGCTTTCTTT.

J is TRBJ2-7 and V is TRBV4-1; 13 nucleotides line up with TRBD2. The ends lost 2 bases at V and 6 bases at J; junction bases unmatched: 4. The CDR3 is 15 residues long. CDR1 is MGHRA, CDR2 YSYEKL, per germline. For the CDR3, the DNA is TGCGCCAGCAGCCAACGGGGACTAGCGGGAAGCGAGCAGTACTTC. Translating gives CASSQRGLAGSEQYF.

The chain employs TRBV10-3 and TRBJ1-1; 7 nucleotides align to TRBD1. Germline V lookup: CDR1 ENHRY, CDR2 SYGVKD. This CDR3 contains 17 residues. V shed 6 bases, J shed 2 bases, and the junction held 15 bases outside the gene matches. The CDR3 loop is CAISSRGGITINTEAFF. The DNA for the CDR3 is TGTGCCATCAGCTCCAGGGGGGGGATTACTATAAACACTGAAGCTTTCTTT.

The V gene is TRBV28, the J gene TRBJ2-7; a possible D gene is TRBD1 (6 bases). Germline CDR1 reads MDHEN; CDR2 reads SYDVKM. The CDR3 is 15 residues long. V was pared by 4 bases and J by 6 bases, with 19 bases between. CDR3 DNA: TGTGCCAGCAGTTCGTGGGACATAAAAGGGATCGAGCAGTACTTC. This gives the protein CASSSWDIKGIEQYF. Based on the CDR3 plus reference TRBV28 and TRBJ2-7, the full variable domain is DVKVTQSSRYLVKRTGEKVFLECVQDMDHENMFWYRQDPGLGLRLIYFSYDVKMKEKGDIPEGYSVSREKKERFSLILESASTNQTSMYLCASSSWDIKGIEQYFGPGTRLTVT.

The CDR3 spells CASSLVPGELFF. CDR3 nucleotides: TGTGCCAGCAGCTTAGTCCCCGGGGAGCTGTTTTTT. The chain is built from TRBV11-1 and TRBJ2-2, with D uncertain. Per germline, CDR1 SGHAT and CDR2 FQDESV (reference sequence). CDR3 size: 12 residues. Trimming took 1 base from V and 6 from J, leaving 3 bases between them.

V is TRBV7-3 and J is TRBJ2-7, with D possibly TRBD1 on 6 matching bases. The germline V gene has CDR1 SGHTA and CDR2 FQGTGA. V was clipped by 5 bases and J by 3 bases, with 11 bases between them. The CDR3 is 13 amino acids. In DNA form, the CDR3 reads TGTGCCAGCAGCCCGCCGGACAGCTACGAGCAGTACTTC. Protein: CASSPPDSYEQYF.

This clone turned up a few times. This chain connects TRBV27 to TRBJ1-2, with TRBD1 as a possible D gene (5 bases). This CDR3 contains 13 residues. CDR1 and CDR2 from the germline V gene are MNHEY and SMNVEV (reference sequence). V gave up 3 bases and J gave up 4 bases, with 9 bases separating them. CDR3 sequence reads: CASSFGQGYGYTF. The CDR3 DNA reads as TGTGCCAGCAGTTTCGGGCAGGGCTATGGCTACACCTTC.

The rearrangement joins TRBV30 to TRBJ2-1; 13 bases are shared with TRBD2. CDR1 GTSNPN and CDR2 SVGIG come from the germline V gene (reference sequence). This CDR3 is 17 amino acids long. The V segment lost 5 bases and the J segment 7 bases; nucleotides outside the gene matches: 14. The CDR3 loop reads CAWGVGLAGVWGNEQFF. As DNA, the CDR3 is TGTGCCTGGGGCGTCGGACTAGCGGGAGTCTGGGGGAATGAGCAGTTCTTC.